This TCR beta chain originates from a study of Ad26.COV2.S vaccination and SARS-CoV-2 variants (dated by TCRdb to about 2021). In the study overall: Vaccine-arm donors were drawn from COV1001, a multicentre, randomized, double-blind, placebo-controlled phase I-IIa trial of Ad26.COV2.S in healthy adults. Dosing of Ad26.COV2.S was intramuscular, at either 5x10^10 or 1x10^11 viral particles, delivered as one shot or as two shots spaced 56 days apart. TCRbeta repertoire sequencing served as the tool for gauging how specific and how broad the SARS-CoV-2-reactive T cell receptors were following Ad26.COV2.S vaccination. A total of 32 samples were included in the TCR-sequenced set, comprising 19 Ad26.COV2.S vaccine recipients, 5 placebo recipients and 8 SARS-CoV-2 convalescent individuals. Participants in the trial were split at random into five groups of five each, receiving low-dose or high-dose Ad26.COV2.S once or twice, or else placebo on both occasions. Blinding of investigators to trial group allocation was maintained during experiments and outcome assessment.

The immunoSEQ Assay was used to sequence TCRbeta CDR3 regions. After extraction, genomic DNA underwent amplification by bias-controlled multiplex PCR, followed by high-throughput sequencing. As for the authors' bioinformatics: Collapsing and filtering of sequences were performed to quantify the absolute abundance of each unique TCRbeta CDR3 region. T cell fraction was estimated by normalizing TCRbeta template counts to usable DNA, which was measured by amplifying reference genes present in all nucleated cells. Repertoire TCRs were annotated as SARS-CoV-2-specific by exact matching of V gene, CDR3 amino acid sequence and J gene to a known reactive TCR set. MIRA supplied the reference SARS-CoV-2 TCR set, which was filtered for enrichment in COVID-19-positive ImmuneCODE repertoires so that public or cross-reactive TCRs were removed. Based on the MIRA antigens, annotated TCRs were further analysed at the level of specific ORF or position within ORF. Depth was the summed frequency of annotated unique rearrangements, while breadth was defined as annotated unique rearrangements over total unique productive rearrangements. TCR breadth was compared between groups using two-sided Wilcoxon rank-sum tests. Entries here come from immuneACCESS through TCRdb and include only in-frame sequences with V and J called. Some clones fail to appear in such tables; in the studies checked, an unresolved V gene covers under half of the shortfall, and the cause of the remainder is unknown. V and J calls and clone size follow that table, whereas D and trimming were derived from the DNA. The sample records around 300,000 clones, about 87% of which are singletons. The top ten clonotypes cover approximately 5.9% of the sample.

Study-level results and caveats: Ad26.COV2.S recipients had higher spike-specific TCR breadth than placebo recipients (P = 0.0014). Comparing responses between vaccine doses or regimens was not something the study was powered to do. It was noted by the authors that total T cell responses may have been underestimated by the TCR breadth and depth analyses. Comparable non-spike TCR breadth was observed between vaccine and placebo recipients, consistent with only spike being contained in the vaccine. After vaccination, substantial breadth of spike-specific CD8+ and CD4+ T cell responses was reported.

Regarding this clone: What this receptor recognizes is not known. Base-call qualities are not available, and no considerably larger clone is one nucleotide away.

The sample's treatment or condition, from its label and the paper: around 19 received Ad26.COV2.S at low or high dose, single or two shots; 5 received placebo; per-sample allocation not given. For vaccine and placebo recipients, the sequenced repertoires came from samples collected on day 63 after the first injection. Cohort 1b enrolled around 23 adults aged 18-55 years at a single site in Boston, USA, between 29 July and 7 August 2020. Ad26.COV2.S was a replication-incompetent adenovirus type 26 vector expressing a prefusion-stabilized SARS-CoV-2 spike protein from the original Wuhan strain. The V end loses 2 bases and the J end loses 4 bases, and a stretch of 13 bases separates them. The CDR3 runs 15 residues from the cysteine to the phenylalanine. Solely the CDR3 DNA is kept, with 45 bases framed from the first base. The germline V gene specifies SGHNT as CDR1 and YENEEA as CDR2.

The rearranged segments are TRBV11-3 and TRBJ2-3; no D gene call is confident. The material sequenced was peripheral blood, taken in a trial of Ad26.COV2.S vaccine versus placebo. The TCR was taken from a person aged 18-65 years who received the Ad26.COV2.S COVID-19 vaccine or a placebo. The DNA is as follows: TGTGCCAGCAGCTTAATGTGGGGTTGCGCAGATACGCAGTATTTT. This is translated as CASSLMWGCADTQYF. The CDR3, completed at both ends by the reference TRBV11-3 and TRBJ2-3 genes, gives the full variable domain EAGVVQSPRYKIIEKKQPVAFWCNPISGHNTLYWYLQNLGQGPELLIRYENEEAVDDSQLPKDRFSAERLKGVDSTLKIQPAELGDSAVYLCASSLMWGCADTQYFGPGTRLTVL.